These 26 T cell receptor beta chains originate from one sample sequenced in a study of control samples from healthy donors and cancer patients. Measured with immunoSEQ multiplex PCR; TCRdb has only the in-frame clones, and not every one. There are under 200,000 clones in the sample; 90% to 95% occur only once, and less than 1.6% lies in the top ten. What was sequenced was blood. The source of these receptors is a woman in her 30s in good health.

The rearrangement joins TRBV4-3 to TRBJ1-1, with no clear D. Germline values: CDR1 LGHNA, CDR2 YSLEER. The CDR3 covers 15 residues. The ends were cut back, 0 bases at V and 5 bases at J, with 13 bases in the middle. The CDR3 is CASSQDVYLRTEAFF. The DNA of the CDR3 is TGCGCCAGCAGCCAAGATGTCTACCTGAGGACTGAAGCTTTCTTT.

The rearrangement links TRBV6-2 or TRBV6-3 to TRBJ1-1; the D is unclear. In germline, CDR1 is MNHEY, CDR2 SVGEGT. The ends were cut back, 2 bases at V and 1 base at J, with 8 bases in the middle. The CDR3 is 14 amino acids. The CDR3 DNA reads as TGTGCCAGCAGTTACACCGGCCAGAACACTGAAGCTTTCTTT. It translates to CASSYTGQNTEAFF.

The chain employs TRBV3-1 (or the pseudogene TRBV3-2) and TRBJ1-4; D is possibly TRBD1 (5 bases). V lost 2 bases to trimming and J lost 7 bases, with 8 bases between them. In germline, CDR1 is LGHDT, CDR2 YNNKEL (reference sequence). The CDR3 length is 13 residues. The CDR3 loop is CASSQTGGEKLFF. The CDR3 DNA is TGTGCCAGCAGCCAAACGGGGGGTGAAAAACTGTTTTTT.

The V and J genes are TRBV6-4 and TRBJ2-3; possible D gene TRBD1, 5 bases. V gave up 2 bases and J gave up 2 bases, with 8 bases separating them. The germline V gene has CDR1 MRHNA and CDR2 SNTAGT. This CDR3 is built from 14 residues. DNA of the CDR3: TGTGCCAGCAGTGACAACAGGTTCACAGATACGCAGTATTTT. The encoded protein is CASSDNRFTDTQYF.

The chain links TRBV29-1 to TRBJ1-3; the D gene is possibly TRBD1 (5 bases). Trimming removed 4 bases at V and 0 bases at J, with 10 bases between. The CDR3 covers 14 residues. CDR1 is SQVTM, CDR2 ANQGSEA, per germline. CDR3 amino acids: CSVVSDSSGNTIYF. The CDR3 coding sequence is TGCAGCGTTGTAAGTGACAGCTCTGGAAACACCATATATTTT.

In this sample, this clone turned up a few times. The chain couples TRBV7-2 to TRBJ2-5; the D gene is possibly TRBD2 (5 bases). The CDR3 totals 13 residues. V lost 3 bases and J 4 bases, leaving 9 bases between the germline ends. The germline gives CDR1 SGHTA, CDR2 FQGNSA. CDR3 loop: CASSFGERETQYF. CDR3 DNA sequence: TGTGCCAGCAGCTTTGGGGAGAGAGAGACCCAGTACTTC.

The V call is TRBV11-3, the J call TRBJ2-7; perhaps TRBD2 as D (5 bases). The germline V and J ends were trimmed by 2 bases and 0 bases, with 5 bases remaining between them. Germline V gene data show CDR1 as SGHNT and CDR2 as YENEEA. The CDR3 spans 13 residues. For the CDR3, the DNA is TGTGCCAGCAGCTTACGGGACTCCTACGAGCAGTACTTC. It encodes CASSLRDSYEQYF.

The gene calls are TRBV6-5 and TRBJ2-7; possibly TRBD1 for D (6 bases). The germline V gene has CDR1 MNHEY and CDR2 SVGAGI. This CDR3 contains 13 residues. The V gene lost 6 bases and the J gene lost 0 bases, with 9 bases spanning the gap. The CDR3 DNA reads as TGTGCCAGCAGCCAGGGGACCTCCTACGAGCAGTACTTC. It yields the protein CASSQGTSYEQYF.

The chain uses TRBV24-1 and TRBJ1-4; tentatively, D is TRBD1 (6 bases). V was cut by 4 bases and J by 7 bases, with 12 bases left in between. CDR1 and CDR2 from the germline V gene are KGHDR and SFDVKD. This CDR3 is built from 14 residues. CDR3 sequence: CATSDRGTVEKLFF. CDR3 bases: TGTGCCACCAGTGACAGGGGAACGGTTGAAAAACTGTTTTTT.

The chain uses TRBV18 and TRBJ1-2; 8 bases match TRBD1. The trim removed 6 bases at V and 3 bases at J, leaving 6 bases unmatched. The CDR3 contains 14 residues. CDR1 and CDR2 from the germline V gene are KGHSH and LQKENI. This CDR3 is CASSLDRVYYGYTF. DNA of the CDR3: TGTGCCAGCTCCTTGGACAGGGTGTACTATGGCTACACCTTC.

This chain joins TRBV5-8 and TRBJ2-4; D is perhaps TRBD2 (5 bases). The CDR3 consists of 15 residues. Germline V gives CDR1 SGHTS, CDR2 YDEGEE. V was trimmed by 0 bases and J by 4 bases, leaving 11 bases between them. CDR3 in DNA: TGTGCCAGCAGCTTGGTGCCCAGCGGTAAAAACATTCAGTACTTC. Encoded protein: CASSLVPSGKNIQYF. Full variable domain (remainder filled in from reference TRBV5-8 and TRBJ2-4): EAGVTQSPTHLIKTRGQQATLRCSPISGHTSVYWYQQALGLGLQFLLWYDEGEERNRGNFPPRFSGRQFPNYSSELNVNALELEDSALYLCASSLVPSGKNIQYFGAGTRLSVL.

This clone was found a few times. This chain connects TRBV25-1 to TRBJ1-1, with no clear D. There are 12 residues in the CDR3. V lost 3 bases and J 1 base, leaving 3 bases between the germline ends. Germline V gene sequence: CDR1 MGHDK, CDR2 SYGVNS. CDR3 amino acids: CASSDRNTEAFF. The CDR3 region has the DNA TGTGCCAGCAGTGACAGGAACACTGAAGCTTTCTTT.

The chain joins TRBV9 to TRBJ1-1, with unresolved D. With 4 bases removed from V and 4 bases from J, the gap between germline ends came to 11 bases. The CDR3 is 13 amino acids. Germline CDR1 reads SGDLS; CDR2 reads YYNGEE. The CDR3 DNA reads TGTGCCAGCAGCTTCCGACGGGGCACTGAAGCTTTCTTT. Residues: CASSFRRGTEAFF.

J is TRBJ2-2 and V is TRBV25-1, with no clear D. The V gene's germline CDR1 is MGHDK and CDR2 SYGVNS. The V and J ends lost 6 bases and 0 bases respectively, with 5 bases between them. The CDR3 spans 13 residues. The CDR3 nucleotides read TGTGCCAGCAGCCCACCGAACACCGGGGAGCTGTTTTTT. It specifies CASSPPNTGELFF.

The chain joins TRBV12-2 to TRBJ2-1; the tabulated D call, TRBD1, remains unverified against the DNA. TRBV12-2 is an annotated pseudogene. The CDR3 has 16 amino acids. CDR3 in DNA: TGTGCAAGTCGCTTAGCCCGGGACAGGGGCTACAATGAGCAGTTCTTC. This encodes CASRLARDRGYNEQFF.

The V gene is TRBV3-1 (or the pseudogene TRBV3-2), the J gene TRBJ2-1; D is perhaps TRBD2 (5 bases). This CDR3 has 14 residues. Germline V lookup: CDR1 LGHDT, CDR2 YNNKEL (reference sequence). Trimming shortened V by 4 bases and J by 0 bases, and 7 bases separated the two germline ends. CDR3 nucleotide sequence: TGTGCCAGCAGCCTAGCGAGCTCCTACAATGAGCAGTTCTTC. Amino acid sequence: CASSLASSYNEQFF.

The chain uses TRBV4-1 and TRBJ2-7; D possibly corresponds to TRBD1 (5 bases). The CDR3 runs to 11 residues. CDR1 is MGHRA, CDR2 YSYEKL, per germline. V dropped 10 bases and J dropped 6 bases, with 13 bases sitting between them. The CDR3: CATGQASEQYF. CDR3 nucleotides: TGCGCCACAGGGCAGGCGTCCGAGCAGTACTTC.

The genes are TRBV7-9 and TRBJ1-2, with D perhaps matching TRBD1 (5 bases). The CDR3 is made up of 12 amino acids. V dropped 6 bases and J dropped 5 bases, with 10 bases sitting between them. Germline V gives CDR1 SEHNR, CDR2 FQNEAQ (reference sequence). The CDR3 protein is CASSIGTYGYTF. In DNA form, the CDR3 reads TGTGCCAGCAGTATTGGGACTTATGGCTACACCTTC.

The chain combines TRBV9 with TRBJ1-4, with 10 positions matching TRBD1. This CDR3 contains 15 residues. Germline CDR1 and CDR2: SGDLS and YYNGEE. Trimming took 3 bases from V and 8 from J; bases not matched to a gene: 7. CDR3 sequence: CASSGTGGWGEKLFF. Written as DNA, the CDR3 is TGTGCCAGCAGCGGGACAGGGGGTTGGGGGGAAAAACTGTTTTTT.

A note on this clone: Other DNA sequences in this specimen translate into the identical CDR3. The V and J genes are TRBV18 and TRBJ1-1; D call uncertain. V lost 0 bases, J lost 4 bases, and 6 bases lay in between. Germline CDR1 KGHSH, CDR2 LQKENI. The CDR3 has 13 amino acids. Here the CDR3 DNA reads TGTGCCAGCTCACCACCGGGGAGCACTGAAGCTTTCTTT. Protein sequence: CASSPPGSTEAFF.

The CDR3 is CASSGVARGEQFF. CDR3 DNA: TGTGCCAGCAGTGGGGTAGCTCGAGGTGAGCAGTTCTTC. The chain employs TRBV2 and TRBJ2-1; no definite D call. CDR1 and CDR2 (germline): SNHLY, FYNNEI. The CDR3 has 13 amino acids. Trimming removed 4 bases at V and 9 bases at J, with 13 bases between.

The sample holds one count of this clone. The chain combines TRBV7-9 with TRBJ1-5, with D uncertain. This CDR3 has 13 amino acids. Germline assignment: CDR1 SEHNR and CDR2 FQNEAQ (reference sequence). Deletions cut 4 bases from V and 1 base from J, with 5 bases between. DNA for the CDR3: TGTGCCAGCAGCTACGACAGCAATCAGCCCCAGCATTTT. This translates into CASSYDSNQPQHF.

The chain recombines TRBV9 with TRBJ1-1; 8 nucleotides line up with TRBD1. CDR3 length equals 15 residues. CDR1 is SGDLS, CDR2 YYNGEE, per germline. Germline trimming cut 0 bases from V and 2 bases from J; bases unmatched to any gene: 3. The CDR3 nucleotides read TGTGCCAGCAGCGTAGGATCAGGGGGCAACACTGAAGCTTTCTTT. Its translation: CASSVGSGGNTEAFF. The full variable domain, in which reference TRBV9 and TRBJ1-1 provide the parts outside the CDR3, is DSGVTQTPKHLITATGQRVTLRCSPRSGDLSVYWYQQSLDQGLQFLIQYYNGEERAKGNILERFSAQQFPDLHSELNLSSLELGDSALYFCASSVGSGGNTEAFFGQGTRLTVV.

CDR3 loop: CASRPSPTTDTQYF. The CDR3 region has the DNA TGTGCCAGCAGACCTTCACCAACCACAGATACGCAGTATTTT. The rearrangement joins TRBV6-4 to TRBJ2-3; D not certain. Germline assignment: CDR1 MRHNA and CDR2 SNTAGT. This CDR3 contains 14 residues. The ends were cut back, 6 bases at V and 2 bases at J, with 12 bases in the middle.

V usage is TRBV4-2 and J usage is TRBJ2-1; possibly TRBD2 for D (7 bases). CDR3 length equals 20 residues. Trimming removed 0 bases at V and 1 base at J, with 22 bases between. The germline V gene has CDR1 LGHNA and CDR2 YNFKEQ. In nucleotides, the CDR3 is TGTGCCAGCAGCCAAGATCTTACGGGGGGCCGTATAAATTCCTACAATGAGCAGTTCTTC. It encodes CASSQDLTGGRINSYNEQFF.

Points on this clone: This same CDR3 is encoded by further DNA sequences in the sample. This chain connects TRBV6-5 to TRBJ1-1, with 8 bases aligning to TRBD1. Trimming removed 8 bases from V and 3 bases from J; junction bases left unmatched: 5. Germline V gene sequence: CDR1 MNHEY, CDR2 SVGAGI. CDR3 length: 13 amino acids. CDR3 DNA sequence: TGTGCCAGCGGACAGGGTCGATACACTGAAGCTTTCTTT. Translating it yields CASGQGRYTEAFF.